A selection of T cell receptor beta chains follows, all from one sample in a study of blood T cell repertoires in COVID-19. Method: immunoSEQ multiplex PCR; TCRdb's copy keeps in-frame clones and lacks some. The data contain some 250,000 clones, 90% to 95% of them singletons. The source material was PBMCs or T cells enriched from blood (not recorded which). Source of these receptors: a human donor in a cohort exposed to, infected with or recovered from COVID-19 (not recorded which). The donor label of this sample is uncertain. CDR3s include the opening cysteine and the closing phenylalanine or tryptophan. The D gene is left open where the match is weak. The size field is filled for only some rows; it gives once, few, many or a size class.

once TRBJ1-1 TRBV19 TRBD1 TGTGCCAGTAGTAGTGGACAGGGGGCCTCGGGAGGAGCTTTCTTT CASSSGQGASGGAFF
- TRBJ1-2 TRBV18 - TGTGCCAGCTCATCCCTATTTAAACGATCGGGGAAAAACTATGGCTACACCTTC CASSSLFKRSGKNYGYTF
- TRBJ1-4 TRBV5-1 - TGCGCCAGCAGCCCGGAACAGGGCGCAACTAATGAAAAACTGTTTTTT CASSPEQGATNEKLFF
- TRBJ2-3 TRBV30 TRBD2 TGTGCCTGGAGTAAGGGCGGGGGGGCGGATACGCAGTATTTT CAWSKGGGADTQYF
- TRBJ2-1 TRBV4-1 - TGCGCCAGCAGCCAACCGACTAGGAGGTACAATGAGCAGTTCTTC CASSQPTRRYNEQFF
- TRBJ2-3 TRBV9 TRBD2 TGTGCCAGCAGCGTAGCGGGGGGGGGCACAGATACGCAGTATTTT CASSVAGGGTDTQYF
- TRBJ2-1 TRBV10-1 - TGCGCCAGCAGTGTTGGGCAGGCTTACAATGAGCAGTTCTTC CASSVGQAYNEQFF
- TRBJ1-6 TRBV4-1 - TGCGCCCGCAGCCGACGGGGGGAGTCCTATAATTCACCCCTCCACTTT CARSRRGESYNSPLHF
- TRBJ2-3 TRBV21-1 - TGTGCCAGCAGCCCAAGTGGGGGGAACAGGGGGCCAAGTACAGATACGCAGTATTTT CASSPSGGNRGPSTDTQYF
- TRBJ1-1 TRBV7-9 - TGTGCCAGCAGCGCGCGGTCCACGAACACTGAAGCTTTCTTT CASSARSTNTEAFF
- TRBJ1-2 TRBV18 TRBD1 TGTGCCAGCTCGGCCGGGACAGCCTATGGCTACACCTTC CASSAGTAYGYTF
- TRBJ2-2 TRBV4-1 TRBD2 TGCGCCAGCAGCCTCTCCGGGACTAGAGTGGACACCGGGGAGCTGTTTTTT CASSLSGTRVDTGELFF
- TRBJ2-3 TRBV7-9 TRBD2 TGTGCCAGCAGCCCTAGACTAGCGGGGACGCTCACAGATACGCAGTATTTT CASSPRLAGTLTDTQYF
- TRBJ1-2 TRBV14 TRBD1 TGTGCCAGCAGTGAAGACAGGGACTATGGCTACACCTTC CASSEDRDYGYTF
- TRBJ2-5 TRBV9 TRBD2 TGTGCCAGCAGCGTTTGGGGGGGTAGTGAAGAGACCCAGTACTTC CASSVWGGSEETQYF
- TRBJ1-6 TRBV30 TRBD1 TGTGCCTGGAGTGTGGTGGACTGGGGACAGATGAATTCACCCCTCCACTTT CAWSVVDWGQMNSPLHF
- TRBJ1-4 TRBV27 TRBD1 TGTGCCACACAAAAAGGGAACAGGGGTAACGAAAAACTGTTTTTT CATQKGNRGNEKLFF
once TRBJ2-5 TRBV3-1/TRBV3-2 - TGTGCCAGCAGCCTTTCGACAGCGGGCCAAGAGACCCAGTACTTC CASSLSTAGQETQYF
- TRBJ2-7 TRBV5-6 - TGTGCCGAAATTCCTCCGAGAGTCGAGCGTAGCGAGCAGTACTTC CAEIPPRVERSEQYF
- TRBJ1-3 TRBV5-6 - TGTGCCAGCAGCTTGGTCCCGGGGTCTTACTCTGGAAACACCATATATTTT CASSLVPGSYSGNTIYF
- TRBJ1-2 TRBV11-2 TRBD1 TGTGCCAGCAGCTTACCCTACCGGGACAGACACTATGGCTACACCTTC CASSLPYRDRHYGYTF
- TRBJ1-6 TRBV7-9 - TGTGCCAGCAGCTTAGCAGCCAGGAATTCACCCCTCCACTTT CASSLAARNSPLHF
once TRBJ1-5 TRBV6-2/TRBV6-3 - TGTGCCAGCAGTTGGAACCGAGGCAGCAATCAGCCCCAGCATTTT CASSWNRGSNQPQHF
- TRBJ2-7 TRBV5-6 TRBD2 TGTGCCAGCAGCTTGTACGGGGGGTCGGACGAGCAGTACTTC CASSLYGGSDEQYF
- TRBJ2-2 TRBV27 - TGTGCCAGCAGTAAGAGTAGACAGACCTACACCGGGGAGCTGTTTTTT CASSKSRQTYTGELFF
- TRBJ1-6 TRBV19 TRBD1 TGTGCCAGTAGTAGGGGACAGGGAAATTCACCCCTCCACTTT CASSRGQGNSPLHF
- TRBJ1-5 TRBV2 TRBD1 TGTGCCAGCAGTGAGGGACAGGGTTATCAGCCCCAGCATTTT CASSEGQGYQPQHF
- TRBJ2-7 TRBV6-2/TRBV6-3 TRBD1 TGTGCCAGCAACCCTTTGGACAGGGTAGCGTACGAGCAGTACTTC CASNPLDRVAYEQYF
- TRBJ2-5 TRBV11-2 TRBD2 TGTGCCAGCAGGTGGGGGGTAGCGGGGTCCCGAAAGTACTTC CASRWGVAGSRKYF
- TRBJ2-3 TRBV5-1 TRBD2 TGCGCCAGCAGCATAACTAGCGGGGGCCTTAACACAGATACGCAGTATTTT CASSITSGGLNTDTQYF
once TRBJ2-3 TRBV10-3 - TGTGCCATCAGGGAACAGGGCAATCCAGATACGCAGTATTTT CAIREQGNPDTQYF
- TRBJ1-1 TRBV5-1 - TGCGCCAGCAGCTCACAGGGTAGGGAACAGAGCGAAGCTTTCTTT CASSSQGREQSEAFF
- TRBJ2-3 TRBV7-6 TRBD2 TGTGCCAGCAGCTCTAGGGGAGGGAAGGAGACAGATACGCAGTATTTT CASSSRGGKETDTQYF
- TRBJ1-1 TRBV19 - TGTGCCAGTAGTATAGGGACAGTGAACACTGAAGCTTTCTTT CASSIGTVNTEAFF
- TRBJ1-5 TRBV7-2 - TGTGCCAGCAGCTTAGTAGCGGGGGGCGGACAGCCCCAGCATTTT CASSLVAGGGQPQHF
- TRBJ2-7 TRBV28 - TGTGCCAGCACCCCCGGTGAGCAGGGGTACCACGAGCAGTACTTC CASTPGEQGYHEQYF
once TRBJ2-3 TRBV30 TRBD1 TGTGCCTGGAGTGGCATAGGGGACAGCCGAAACACAGATACGCAGTATTTT CAWSGIGDSRNTDTQYF
few TRBJ2-7 TRBV14 - TGTGCCAGCAGTAGCTTTCCGGGGCAGGGGTCCCACGAGCAGTACTTC CASSSFPGQGSHEQYF
few TRBJ1-1 TRBV6-5 TRBD1 TGTGCCAGCAGCTTTGACAGGGGGACGGCTTTCTTT CASSFDRGTAFF
- TRBJ2-2 TRBV12-3/TRBV12-4 TRBD1 TGTGCCAGCGCTGACAGGGGGGCCGGGGAGCTGTTTTTT CASADRGAGELFF
- TRBJ2-6 TRBV7-3 TRBD1 TGTGCCAGCAGCCAAGCCCCGGGACAGGGGGAAACTGGGGCCAACGTCCTGACTTTC CASSQAPGQGETGANVLTF
- TRBJ2-5 TRBV7-3 TRBD1 TGTGCCAGCAGCCCCACAGGGGGCGGCGAGACCCAGTACTTC CASSPTGGGETQYF
- TRBJ1-1 TRBV7-9 - TGTGCCAGCAGTTCTGAGAGTGACACTGAAGCTTTCTTT CASSSESDTEAFF
- TRBJ2-7 TRBV19 - TGTGCCAGTAGTACACTCCATGGACATGCCAGCTCCTACGAGCAGTACTTC CASSTLHGHASSYEQYF
- TRBJ2-1 TRBV11-3 TRBD1 TGTGCCAGCAGCCCCGAGGGGGCATATGAGCAGTTCTTC CASSPEGAYEQFF
few TRBJ1-5 TRBV27 TRBD1 TGTGCCAGCAGACCAGATACAGGGGGCAACAATCAGCCCCAGCATTTT CASRPDTGGNNQPQHF
- TRBJ1-2 TRBV6-5 - TGTGCCAGCTCTAAGAGCCTCGCTTTCTATGGCTACACCTTC CASSKSLAFYGYTF
- TRBJ1-6 TRBV19 TRBD1 TGTGCCAGTAGTACAAAAGGACAGGTCCTAAATTCACCCCTCCACTTT CASSTKGQVLNSPLHF